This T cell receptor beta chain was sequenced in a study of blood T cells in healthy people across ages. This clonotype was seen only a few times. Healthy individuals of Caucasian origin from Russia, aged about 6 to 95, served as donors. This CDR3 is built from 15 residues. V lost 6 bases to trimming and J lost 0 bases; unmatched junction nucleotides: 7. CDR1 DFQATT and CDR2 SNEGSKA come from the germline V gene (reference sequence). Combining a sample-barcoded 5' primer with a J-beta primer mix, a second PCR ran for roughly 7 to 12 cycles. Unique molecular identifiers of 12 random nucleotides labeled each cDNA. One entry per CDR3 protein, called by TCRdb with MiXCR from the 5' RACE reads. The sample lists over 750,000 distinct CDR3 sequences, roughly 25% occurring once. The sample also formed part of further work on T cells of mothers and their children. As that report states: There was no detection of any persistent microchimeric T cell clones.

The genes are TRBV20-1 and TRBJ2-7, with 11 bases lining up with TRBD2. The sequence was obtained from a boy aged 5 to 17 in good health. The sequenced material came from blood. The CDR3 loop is CSAQLAGGYSYEQYF. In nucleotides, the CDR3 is TGCAGTGCCCAGCTAGCGGGGGGTTACTCCTACGAGCAGTACTTC.